The 20 T cell receptor beta chains presented below share a single source sample, sequenced in a study of shared clonotypes between healthy human individuals. Assay used: immunoSEQ multiplex PCR; TCRdb lists only in-frame clones, some missing. The sample contains about 490,000 clones, approximately 81% of which appear only once. The sample comprised PBMCs. The origin of the receptors is a woman aged 40-49 years in good health. Some clones in this sample may be carry-over from other donors' samples.

The chain couples TRBV2 to TRBJ1-5; a weak D match, TRBD1 (5 bases). CDR1 is SNHLY, CDR2 FYNNEI, per germline. The V end lost 3 bases, the J end lost 9 bases, and 12 bases lay between the germline ends. The CDR3 runs 13 residues. CDR3 sequence reads: CASSDGGQGPQHF. The CDR3 DNA follows: TGTGCCAGCAGTGATGGAGGTCAGGGGCCCCAGCATTTT. Full variable domain (rest looked up from reference TRBV2 and TRBJ1-5): EPEVTQTPSHQVTQMGQEVILRCVPISNHLYFYWYRQILGQKVEFLVSFYNNEISEKSEIFDDQFSVERPDGSNFTLKIRSTKLEDSAMYFCASSDGGQGPQHFGDGTRLSIL.

This clone has only a few counts. Mismatch with germline at one junction end may stem from a read error. This CDR3 is CASSQEAGTGGETQYF. DNA for the CDR3: TGCGCCAGCAGCCAAGAAGCCGGGACAGGCGGTGAGACCCAGTACTTC. The chain carries TRBV7-2 and TRBJ2-5; 8 bases match TRBD1. Germline lookup yields CDR1 SGHTA and CDR2 FQGNSA. CDR3 length: 16 amino acids. Supplemented by reference TRBV7-2 and TRBJ2-5, the full variable domain reads GAGVSQSPSNKVTEKGKDVELRCDPISGHTALYWYRQSLGQGLEFLIYFQGNSAPDKSGLPSDRFSAERTGGSVSTLTIQRTQQEDSAVYLCASSQEAGTGGETQYFGPGTRLLVL.

This clone appeared a few times. This likely came from a read error, as a far larger clone is one base away. The chain is built from TRBV25-1 and TRBJ2-7; tentatively, D is TRBD2 (5 bases). Germline CDR1 is MGHDK and CDR2 is SYGVNS. V lost 4 bases, J lost 0 bases, and 13 bases lay in between. CDR3 length equals 15 residues. The CDR3 DNA reads TGTGCCAGCAGTGGCCCCCTGGAGGACTCCTACGAGCAGTACTTC. Translation: CASSGPLEDSYEQYF.

On this clone: A far larger clone is one base from this, pointing to a likely read error. J is TRBJ1-5 and V is TRBV18; 8 bases align to TRBD1. Germline V lookup: CDR1 KGHSH, CDR2 LQKENI. The CDR3 is made up of 15 amino acids. The CDR3 sequence: CASLPPGGRNQPQHF. CDR3 coding DNA: TGTGCCAGCTTACCACCAGGGGGCCGAAATCAGCCCCAGCATTTT.

J is TRBJ2-7 and V is TRBV5-4; TRBD2 agrees at 11 bases. This CDR3 contains 15 residues. Germline loops: CDR1 SGHNT, CDR2 YYREEE (reference sequence). V was pared by 4 bases and J by 5 bases, with 8 bases of the junction left unmatched. CDR3 amino acids: CASSRTTSGKDEQYF. CDR3 coding DNA: TGTGCCAGCAGCCGTACGACTAGCGGGAAGGACGAGCAGTACTTC. The entire variable domain, with the rest obtained from reference TRBV5-4 and TRBJ2-7, is as follows: ETGVTQSPTHLIKTRGQQVTLRCSSQSGHNTVSWYQQALGQGPQFIFQYYREEENGRGNFPPRFSGLQFPNYSSELNVNALELDDSALYLCASSRTTSGKDEQYFGPGTRLTVT.

This clone was seen a few times. The chain is built from TRBV7-2 and TRBJ2-1, with TRBD1 as a possible D gene (6 bases). The CDR3 totals 14 residues. The germline V and J ends were trimmed by 5 bases and 7 bases, with 15 bases remaining between them. CDR1 and CDR2 (germline): SGHTA, FQGNSA. The CDR3 region has the DNA TGTGCCAGCAGCGTTGACAGGAGGAAAAATGAGCAGTTCTTC. This translates into CASSVDRRKNEQFF.

This clone was observed once. The V gene is TRBV6-4, the J gene TRBJ2-7, with 11 bases that match TRBD2. Germline V gives CDR1 MRHNA, CDR2 SNTAGT. Germline trimming cut 3 bases from V and 5 bases from J; bases unmatched to any gene: 6. This CDR3 region has 15 residues. Here the CDR3 DNA reads TGTGCCAGCAGTGAAACTAGCGGGAGTGGGGACGAGCAGTACTTC. Translating gives CASSETSGSGDEQYF.

This clone was detected a few times. V is TRBV9 and J is TRBJ2-3, with D perhaps matching TRBD2 (6 bases). Germline lookup yields CDR1 SGDLS and CDR2 YYNGEE. Trimming left V 3 bases short and J 0 bases short, with 20 bases between. This CDR3 is built from 18 residues. The CDR3 bases are TGTGCCAGCAGCGCAGTCCCGGGACTTTACCTCAGCACAGATACGCAGTATTTT. Translation gives CASSAVPGLYLSTDTQYF.

This sequence joins TRBV29-1 and TRBJ1-1; D not certain. Germline V gene lookup returns CDR1 SQVTM and CDR2 ANQGSEA. The CDR3 is 12 amino acids. V gave up 2 bases and J gave up 3 bases, with 7 bases separating them. This chain's CDR3 is CSVETEYTEAFF. CDR3 sequence (DNA): TGCAGCGTTGAAACAGAGTACACTGAAGCTTTCTTT.

The chain recombines TRBV30 with TRBJ2-2; D not resolved. The CDR3 loop spans 11 amino acids. CDR1 is GTSNPN, CDR2 SVGIG, per germline (reference sequence). V was cut by 0 bases and J by 8 bases, with 4 bases left in between. As DNA, the CDR3 is TGTGCCTGGAGTGTACGGGGGGAGCTGTTTTTT. Translating gives CAWSVRGELFF.

In regard to this clone: This is likely an artifact of a read error, given a far larger clone one base away. V and J are TRBV4-3 and TRBJ2-3, with no clear D. V dropped 0 bases and J dropped 8 bases, with 12 bases sitting between them. This CDR3 has 14 amino acids. Looked up from germline, CDR1 is LGHNA and CDR2 is YSLEER. The CDR3 is CASSQDSSRTTQYF. CDR3 nucleotide sequence: TGCGCCAGCAGCCAAGATAGCAGCCGGACTACGCAGTATTTT.

The CDR3 protein is CASRGDREIYGYTF. In nucleotides, the CDR3 is TGTGCCAGCAGGGGGGACAGGGAAATCTATGGCTACACCTTC. The chain uses TRBV2 and TRBJ1-2, with 9 bases matching TRBD1. Germline CDR1 and CDR2: SNHLY and FYNNEI. The trim removed 6 bases at V and 4 bases at J, leaving 6 bases unmatched. CDR3 length: 14 residues.

In regard to this clone: Only one base separates this from a far larger clonotype, so it likely reflects a read error. The J gene is TRBJ2-7, the V gene TRBV10-3; D is unclear. This CDR3 is 15 amino acids long. Germline V gives CDR1 ENHRY, CDR2 SYGVKD. The CDR3 DNA is TGTGCCATCAGTGAGGGGCCTTCGTCGTCCTGCGAGCAGTACTTC. Protein product: CAISEGPSSSCEQYF.

The chain recombines TRBV6-5 with TRBJ1-1; TRBD1 aligns across 10 bases. With V trimmed by 1 base and J by 6 bases, 2 bases remained unmatched. CDR1 is MNHEY, CDR2 SVGAGI, per germline. The CDR3 runs to 14 residues. CDR3 loop: CASSYLGQGSEAFF. DNA for the CDR3: TGTGCCAGCAGTTACTTGGGACAGGGGTCTGAAGCTTTCTTT.

The chain joins TRBV29-1 to TRBJ2-2; a weak D match, TRBD1 (5 bases). Looked up from germline, CDR1 is SQVTM and CDR2 is ANQGSEA. The CDR3 spans 13 residues. V gave up 7 bases and J gave up 0 bases, with 9 bases separating them. As DNA, the CDR3 is TGCAGCGGGAAGGGGTCGAACACCGGGGAGCTGTTTTTT. This encodes CSGKGSNTGELFF.

The chain combines TRBV7-8 with TRBJ1-2; D is uncertain. Between the trimmed V and J ends, which lost 1 base and 0 bases, there was a span of 9 bases. The CDR3 spans 15 residues. The germline V gene encodes CDR1 SGHVS and CDR2 FQNEAQ. The CDR3 DNA sequence: TGTGCCAGCAGCTTAGAAGTCAATGCTAACTATGGCTACACCTTC. It is translated as CASSLEVNANYGYTF.

The J gene is TRBJ1-1, the V gene TRBV2, with a weak D call TRBD1 (6 bases). The CDR3 consists of 13 residues. V lost 9 bases to trimming and J lost 1 base, with 12 bases between them. Germline V lookup: CDR1 SNHLY, CDR2 FYNNEI. This CDR3 reads CASRPRGNTEAFF. CDR3 nucleotide sequence: TGTGCCAGTCGCCCCAGGGGGAACACTGAAGCTTTCTTT.

V gene TRBV7-8 combines with J gene TRBJ2-1, with 7 bases fitting TRBD1. The CDR3 extends over 16 amino acids. With V trimmed by 5 bases and J by 1 base, 8 bases remained unmatched. CDR1 and CDR2 (germline): SGHVS, FQNEAQ. CDR3 DNA: TGTGCCAGCAGCCATAGGGGGCTAGGATCCTACAATGAGCAGTTCTTC. Translated, it gives CASSHRGLGSYNEQFF.

DNA of the CDR3: TGTGCCAGCAGCTTAAGCAGGGGGCCTAATGAAAAACTGTTTTTT. The encoded protein is CASSLSRGPNEKLFF. The chain has TRBV7-9 and TRBJ1-4, with 8 bases aligning to TRBD1. Germline values: CDR1 SEHNR, CDR2 FQNEAQ (reference sequence). This CDR3 region has 15 residues. Germline trimming cut 2 bases from V and 3 bases from J; bases unmatched to any gene: 2.

V gene TRBV7-2 combines with J gene TRBJ2-7; D is uncertain. The CDR3 is 14 amino acids. Deletions cut 3 bases from V and 6 bases from J, with 15 bases between. Germline CDR1 SGHTA, CDR2 FQGNSA. The CDR3 region has the DNA TGTGCCAGCAGCTTCAGACCAAATGGCGGCGAGCAGTACTTC. Translation gives CASSFRPNGGEQYF.